These T cell receptor beta chains were read from a single sample in a study of cytomegalovirus exposure and HLA in healthy donors. Assay used: immunoSEQ multiplex PCR; TCRdb lists only in-frame clones, some missing. The data hold about 120,000 clones, with around 81% observed a single time. The sequencing sample was made of PBMCs. The receptors derive from a woman in her twenties or thirties in good health and CMV-seronegative. Each CDR3 is given without its conserved first and last residue.

J gene: TRBJ2-5; V gene: TRBV11-1; CDR3 protein: ASSTILGRGGETQY
J gene: TRBJ1-5; V gene: TRBV2; CDR3 protein: AAAGGGTQPQH
J gene: TRBJ2-2; V gene: TRBV25-1; CDR3 protein: ASSEVGQGRAGELF
J gene: TRBJ1-3; V gene: TRBV4-1; CDR3 protein: ASSQDWTGDGNTIY
J gene: TRBJ2-3; V gene: TRBV5-1; CDR3 protein: ASSLAGAGGADTQY
J gene: TRBJ2-7; V gene: TRBV5-6; CDR3 protein: ASSFRDYLSYEQY
J gene: TRBJ2-3; V gene: TRBV9; CDR3 protein: ASSVDPPSGRGTDTQY
J gene: TRBJ2-7; V gene: TRBV6-5; CDR3 protein: ASRLAGEGPYEQY
J gene: TRBJ2-1; V gene: TRBV28; CDR3 protein: ASSSFTGGSYNEQF
J gene: TRBJ1-1; V gene: TRBV28; CDR3 protein: ASTLGVLNTEAF
J gene: TRBJ2-1; V gene: TRBV5-4; CDR3 protein: ASSLTTFNEQF
J gene: TRBJ2-5; V gene: TRBV6-6; CDR3 protein: ASSYSTTGHETQY
J gene: TRBJ2-5; V gene: TRBV6-5; CDR3 protein: ASTYSRGTQGGTQY
J gene: TRBJ1-6; V gene: TRBV10-3; CDR3 protein: AIANPGQGNSPLH
J gene: TRBJ2-3; V gene: TRBV6-6; CDR3 protein: ASSYGLAGTDTQY
J gene: TRBJ2-3; V gene: TRBV15; CDR3 protein: ATSRDRTSTDTQY
J gene: TRBJ2-7; V gene: TRBV7-2; CDR3 protein: ASSFILGGNEQY
J gene: TRBJ2-1; V gene: TRBV5-1; CDR3 protein: ASSAGTSGYNEQF
J gene: TRBJ2-1; V gene: TRBV13; CDR3 protein: ASSLGLGTGGYNEQF
J gene: TRBJ2-3; V gene: TRBV28; CDR3 protein: ASSLSGETSTDTQY